The 19 T cell receptor beta chains given below trace back to one sample, sequenced in a study of blood T cells in healthy people across ages. A sample-barcoded 5' primer and a J-beta primer mix were used in a second PCR of roughly 6 to 11 cycles. MiXCR, run by TCRdb on the 5' RACE reads, gives a single entry per CDR3 protein. The repertoire includes hundreds of thousands of distinct CDR3 sequences, 40% to 50% of them detected once, and approximately 19% sits in the top ten. The sequencing sample was made of blood. Receptors were obtained from a man aged 60 to 75 in good health.

Points on this clonotype: A much bigger clone sits one base away, suggesting this may be a read error. The chain is built from TRBV28 and TRBJ2-5; D call uncertain. Germline CDR1 reads MDHEN; CDR2 reads SYDVKM. This CDR3 has 13 residues. CDR3 in DNA: TGTGCCAGCAGCCCCGTATCACAAGAGATCCAGTACTTC. Its protein product is CASSPVSQEIQYF.

V and J are TRBV6-5 and TRBJ1-6, with no clear D. Trimming removed 7 bases at V and 0 bases at J, with 10 bases between. The CDR3 is 15 residues long. Germline CDR1 MNHEY, CDR2 SVGAGI. CDR3 sequence reads: CASTEVISYNSPLHF. The CDR3 DNA follows: TGTGCCAGCACCGAGGTCATCTCCTATAATTCACCCCTCCACTTT.

This clonotype was observed a few times. The chain joins TRBV20-1 to TRBJ2-3; 10 bases agree with TRBD2. V lost 5 bases and J lost 10; bases outside the gene matches: 15. This CDR3 has 15 amino acids. From germline, CDR1 is DFQATT and CDR2 SNEGSKA (reference sequence). CDR3 amino acids: CSAPPGTSGASAQYF. The CDR3 DNA is TGCAGTGCTCCCCCTGGCACTAGCGGGGCCTCGGCGCAGTATTTT.

This clonotype was detected only a few times. The J gene is TRBJ1-1, the V gene TRBV5-1, with no clear D. CDR3 length equals 17 residues. Trimming took off 3 bases at V and 0 bases at J, with 18 bases between the two ends. CDR1 and CDR2 (germline): SGHRS, YFSETQ. The CDR3 coding sequence is TGCGCCAGCAGCTCGGGCGCAAGTACATCAATGAACACTGAAGCTTTCTTT. Residues: CASSSGASTSMNTEAFF.

This clonotype was detected a few times. The genes are TRBV7-8 and TRBJ2-5; 9 nucleotides match TRBD1. Gene TRBJ2-7 matches the end of the DNA better, so the J call may be wrong. The length of the CDR3 is 15 residues. Germline lookup yields CDR1 SGHVS and CDR2 FQNEAQ. As DNA, the CDR3 is TGTGCCAGCAGCAACCGACAGGGGGATATCTACGAGCAGTACTTC. Its translation is CASSNRQGDIYEQYF.

This clonotype has more than one count but fewer than ten. This sequence joins TRBV30 and TRBJ1-2, with TRBD1 as a possible D gene (6 bases). Trimming pared 3 bases from V and 2 bases from J, leaving 13 bases between. This CDR3 is built from 14 residues. CDR1 GTSNPN and CDR2 SVGIG come from the germline V gene (reference sequence). The CDR3 sequence is CAWSLGGKNYGYTF. The CDR3 coding sequence is TGTGCCTGGAGCCTAGGGGGGAAGAACTATGGCTACACCTTC.

The CDR3 here is CSARDVVEWYRQFF. The CDR3 DNA reads as TGCAGTGCTAGAGATGTAGTAGAATGGTACAGACAGTTCTTC. This sequence joins TRBV20-1 and TRBJ2-1; the D is unclear. Germline V gene data show CDR1 as DFQATT and CDR2 as SNEGSKA (reference sequence). The CDR3 length is 14 residues. Trimming shortened V by 0 bases and J by 13 bases, and 19 bases separated the two germline ends.

As concerns this clonotype: One end of the junction is discordant with germline, which a read error may explain. The V and J genes are TRBV25-1 and TRBJ2-7; 9 bases fit TRBD1. CDR1 and CDR2 from the germline V gene are MGHDK and SYGVNS. The length of the CDR3 is 15 residues. The chain's CDR3 is CASSEDTGGSDEQYF. The CDR3 coding sequence is TGTGCCAGCAGTGAAGACACAGGGGGCTCCGACGAGCAGTACTTC.

This chain joins TRBV28 and TRBJ2-7, with 7 bases aligning to TRBD1. The length of the CDR3 is 13 residues. Germline V CDR1 and CDR2: MDHEN, SYDVKM. The junction had 9 bases not matched to a gene; V was cut back by 7 bases and J by 6 bases. The CDR3 protein is CASTSGQFGEQYF. The CDR3 bases are TGTGCCAGCACATCGGGACAGTTCGGCGAGCAGTACTTC.

This clonotype was picked up a small number of times. The rearrangement links TRBV10-3 to TRBJ2-3; 9 nucleotides agree with TRBD1. CDR3 length equals 14 residues. CDR1 is ENHRY, CDR2 SYGVKD, per germline. Trimming at V came to 2 bases and at J to 6 bases, leaving 3 bases not matched to a gene. CDR3 DNA: TGTGCCATCAGTGAGGGGACAGGGACCGATACGCAGTATTTT. Amino acids: CAISEGTGTDTQYF.

The CDR3 spells CASSPPDRVGQPQHF. The CDR3 DNA is TGTGCCAGCTCACCACCCGACAGGGTGGGTCAGCCCCAGCATTTT. V is TRBV18 and J is TRBJ1-5, with 7 bases fitting TRBD1. In germline, CDR1 is KGHSH, CDR2 LQKENI. The CDR3 runs to 15 residues. J lost 6 bases, V lost 0 bases, and 5 bases had no gene match.

The rearrangement joins TRBV6-5 to TRBJ2-2; D is possibly TRBD1 (5 bases). Germline CDR1 reads MNHEY; CDR2 reads SVGAGI. The CDR3 consists of 14 residues. The ends were cut back, 6 bases at V and 2 bases at J, with 10 bases in the middle. The chain's CDR3 is CASSFDSNTGELFF. The CDR3 nucleotides are TGTGCCAGCAGCTTCGACAGTAACACCGGGGAGCTGTTTTTT.

This chain joins TRBV20-1 and TRBJ2-7, with a tentative D call TRBD1 (6 bases). The V gene's germline CDR1 is DFQATT and CDR2 SNEGSKA (reference sequence). The CDR3 is 14 amino acids. V dropped 2 bases and J dropped 1 base, with 12 bases sitting between them. The CDR3 sequence: CSARPTGPSYEQYF. The CDR3 DNA follows: TGCAGTGCTAGACCAACAGGGCCTTCCTACGAGCAGTACTTC.

Turning to this clonotype: Just one base apart from a much larger clone, this may be a read error. The chain employs TRBV29-1 and TRBJ2-7; D ambiguous. The V end was cut by 6 bases, the J end by 7 bases, with 19 bases between. This CDR3 contains 13 residues. Germline lookup yields CDR1 SQVTM and CDR2 ANQGSEA. The CDR3 sequence is CSVLSGVYNEQYF. The CDR3 nucleotides read TGCAGCGTCCTTTCCGGTGTGTACAATGAGCAGTACTTC.

A note on this clonotype: Possible read error: a much larger clone is one base away. The chain combines TRBV16 with TRBJ1-2; D possibly corresponds to TRBD1 (5 bases). CDR3 length equals 17 residues. The germline gives CDR1 KGHSY, CDR2 FQNENV. Trimming shortened V by 0 bases and J by 2 bases, and 16 bases separated the two germline ends. In DNA form, the CDR3 reads TGTGCCAGCAGCCAATCGCGGGACGGTTGGGAAAACTATGGCTACACCTTC. The encoded protein is CASSQSRDGWENYGYTF.

A few counts support this clonotype. The chain recombines TRBV12-3 or TRBV12-4 with TRBJ1-2, with D possibly matching TRBD1 (6 bases). The CDR3 runs to 12 residues. Trimming took off 7 bases at V and 5 bases at J, with 11 bases between the two ends. The CDR3 DNA follows: TGTGCCAGCACCACTACAGGGTATGGCTACACCTTC. Its protein is CASTTTGYGYTF.

The V call is TRBV20-1, the J call TRBJ1-2, with 11 bases identical to TRBD1. Germline values: CDR1 DFQATT, CDR2 SNEGSKA (reference sequence). The V gene end was trimmed by 6 bases and the J gene end by 2 bases; junction bases not matched to a gene: 5. The CDR3 runs to 14 residues. CDR3 in amino acids: CSAPGTGGNYGYTF. DNA for the CDR3: TGCAGTGCCCCGGGGACAGGGGGGAACTATGGCTACACCTTC.

A few counts support this clonotype. This sequence joins TRBV15 and TRBJ2-7, with a tentative D call TRBD1 (6 bases). CDR1 and CDR2 from the germline V gene are LNHNV and YYDKDF (reference sequence). V shed 0 bases and J shed 4 bases, with 10 bases lying between them. This CDR3 comprises 14 residues. Here the CDR3 reads CATSRDRGNYEQYF. CDR3 DNA: TGTGCCACCAGCAGAGATAGGGGGAATTACGAGCAGTACTTC.

This sequence joins TRBV20-1 and TRBJ1-6, with D unresolved. With 3 bases removed from V and 13 bases from J, the gap between germline ends came to 13 bases. Germline loops: CDR1 DFQATT, CDR2 SNEGSKA (reference sequence). There are 12 residues in the CDR3. The CDR3 protein is CSASPRGGPLHF. CDR3 nucleotides: TGCAGTGCTAGTCCGCGGGGTGGTCCCCTCCACTTT.